This T cell receptor beta chain was observed in a study of T cells in Graves' hyperthyroidism and ophthalmopathy. Study-level findings and limits: Blood also held most thyroid clonotypes expanded beyond 0.001.

Together with thyroid ultrasound, orbital computed tomography, serum thyroxine and TRAb, clinical symptoms were used for diagnoses. Points on this clonotype: The antigen is unknown.

RNA transcripts served as the template for amplifying TCR beta CDR3 regions. Primed by the HTBI set, a first-round RT-PCR was run on the TCR CDR3. TCRdb used MiXCR to reprocess the multiplex PCR reads, holding one entry per CDR3 protein. The data contain fewer than 800,000 distinct CDR3 sequences, about a sixth of them singletons. This CDR3 has 15 amino acids. Germline-derived CDR1 and CDR2 are MNHNS and SASEGT. V was cut by 11 bases and J by 2 bases, with 21 bases left in between. The sequence was collected from a man between 18 and 29 years old with Graves' hyperthyroidism. The chain couples TRBV6-1 to TRBJ1-1, with a weak D call TRBD1 (6 bases). Sample: blood. This chain's CDR3 is CAGTEGGGVNTEAFF. Here the CDR3 DNA reads TGTGCCGGCACCGAAGGGGGTGGGGTTAACACTGAAGCTTTCTTT.